The 29 T cell receptor beta chains reported below all come from one sample, sequenced in a study of patients and donors after allogeneic stem cell transplantation. TCRdb passed the RT-PCR reads through MiXCR, listing each CDR3 protein once. The sample holds some 90,000 distinct CDR3 sequences, roughly 43% seen once. What was sequenced was blood, either unsorted or a sorted T cell fraction (not recorded which). These receptors came from a human donor who was either an allogeneic HSCT recipient or a stem cell or donor lymphocyte infusion donor (not recorded which). It is not recorded whose cells these are; they may come from a transplant donor.

This rearrangement joins TRBV7-9 to TRBJ2-1; 10 nucleotides match TRBD1. Germline CDR1 and CDR2: SEHNR and FQNEAQ (reference sequence). The CDR3 sequence is 17 residues long. V shed 4 bases, J shed 2 bases, and the junction held 8 bases outside the gene matches. The CDR3 DNA reads TGTGCCAGCAGCTCAGGACGCGGGACAGGGGCCTACAATGAGCAGTTCTTC. It translates to CASSSGRGTGAYNEQFF.

This clonotype turned up a few times. V gene TRBV12-5 combines with J gene TRBJ1-4; unclear D gene. Trimming removed 2 bases at V and 8 bases at J, with 6 bases between. CDR3 length: 12 amino acids. The V gene's germline CDR1 is LGHNT and CDR2 FRNRAP. CDR3 DNA: TGTGCTAGTGGTTTGAGCGCAGAAAAACTGTTTTTT. It is translated as CASGLSAEKLFF.

The chain uses TRBV12-3 or TRBV12-4 and TRBJ1-1, with D tentatively TRBD1 (6 bases). The CDR3 runs to 15 residues. With 0 bases removed from V and 6 bases from J, the gap between germline ends came to 14 bases. The CDR3 DNA reads as TGTGCCAGCAGTTTAGCCTCACCTACAGGGCCTGAAGCTTTCTTT. The encoded protein is CASSLASPTGPEAFF.

This clonotype is a singleton in its sample. The chain recombines TRBV6-6 with TRBJ1-6; 9 bases fit TRBD1. This CDR3 has 21 amino acids. With V trimmed by 2 bases and J by 0 bases, 14 bases remained unmatched. Germline loops: CDR1 MNHNY, CDR2 SVGAGI (reference sequence). Here the CDR3 reads CASSYGPPGQGLSSYNSPLHF. CDR3 nucleotides: TGTGCCAGCAGTTACGGACCCCCGGGACAGGGCCTAAGCTCCTATAATTCACCCCTCCACTTT.

V and J are TRBV4-1 and TRBJ1-5, with D hard to call. The V gene lost 0 bases and the J gene lost 2 bases, with 8 bases spanning the gap. The V gene's germline CDR1 is MGHRA and CDR2 YSYEKL. The CDR3 sequence is 15 residues long. The chain's CDR3 is CASSQDVRGNQPQHF. CDR3 nucleotide sequence: TGCGCCAGCAGCCAAGATGTCCGGGGCAATCAGCCCCAGCATTTT.

In its sample, this clonotype was seen a few times. The chain combines TRBV7-8 with TRBJ1-1, with D maybe TRBD1 (6 bases). Between the trimmed V and J ends, which lost 5 bases and 6 bases, there was a span of 16 bases. The germline gives CDR1 SGHVS, CDR2 FQNEAQ. The CDR3 length is 14 residues. CDR3 protein: CASSTTGKTPEAFF. The CDR3 coding sequence is TGTGCCAGCAGCACCACAGGGAAGACCCCTGAAGCTTTCTTT.

This clonotype was counted a few times. The rearrangement links TRBV20-1 to TRBJ1-2; TRBD1 matches 10 bases. V was pared by 2 bases and J by 6 bases, with 3 bases of the junction left unmatched. This CDR3 comprises 13 residues. Germline CDR1 and CDR2: DFQATT and SNEGSKA (reference sequence). CDR3 sequence reads: CSARPDRGHGYTF. The CDR3 DNA reads as TGCAGTGCTAGACCAGACAGGGGGCATGGCTACACCTTC.

The sample holds a few counts of this clonotype. CDR3 in DNA: TGCGCCAGCAGCTTGCCATTGACAGGGTTGAACACTGAAGCTTTCTTT. Its translation is CASSLPLTGLNTEAFF. The chain combines TRBV5-1 with TRBJ1-1, with 7 positions matching TRBD1. V shed 1 base, J shed 0 bases, and the junction held 6 bases outside the gene matches. Germline V gene data show CDR1 as SGHRS and CDR2 as YFSETQ. The CDR3 runs 16 residues.

The J gene is TRBJ1-4, the V gene TRBV27; D uncertain. The CDR3 sequence is 12 residues long. Germline CDR1 reads MNHEY; CDR2 reads SMNVEV (reference sequence). The CDR3 region is CLPPSSNEKLFF. DNA of the CDR3: TGTCTGCCACCATCCTCTAATGAAAAACTGTTTTTT.

This clonotype was detected a few times. The chain has TRBV7-2 and TRBJ1-2; 7 nucleotides agree with TRBD1. The germline V gene encodes CDR1 SGHTA and CDR2 FQGNSA. V gave up 1 base and J gave up 4 bases; unmatched junction bases: 6. The CDR3 contains 15 residues. CDR3 loop: CASSLGDSFPYGYTF. Here the CDR3 DNA reads TGTGCCAGCAGCTTAGGGGACAGCTTCCCCTATGGCTACACCTTC.

The CDR3, as DNA: TGTGCCATCAGCCTACAGGGGACACTGCCCCAGCATTTT. As protein: CAISLQGTLPQHF. The rearrangement uses TRBV10-3 and TRBJ1-5; 7 nucleotides align to TRBD1. The germline V gene has CDR1 ENHRY and CDR2 SYGVKD. V dropped 6 bases and J dropped 9; count of bases not matched to a gene: 8. This CDR3 is 13 amino acids long.

V is TRBV4-3 and J is TRBJ1-4; 9 bases line up with TRBD1. The CDR3 has 17 amino acids. The trim removed 0 bases at V and 8 bases at J, leaving 10 bases unmatched. Germline CDR1 LGHNA, CDR2 YSLEER. The CDR3 sequence: CASSQEGWDRVKEKLFF. In DNA form, the CDR3 reads TGCGCCAGCAGCCAAGAAGGATGGGACAGGGTGAAGGAAAAACTGTTTTTT.

This clonotype has a handful of counts. The chain couples TRBV4-1 to TRBJ1-1; D uncertain. Looked up from germline, CDR1 is MGHRA and CDR2 is YSYEKL. This CDR3 is built from 14 residues. The germline V and J ends were trimmed by 0 bases and 6 bases, with 11 bases remaining between them. CDR3 protein: CASSQEPGDAEAFF. The CDR3 DNA reads TGCGCCAGCAGCCAAGAGCCGGGCGACGCTGAAGCTTTCTTT.

This clonotype was seen only a few times. V usage is TRBV5-1 and J usage is TRBJ1-1, with a possible D match to TRBD1 (5 bases). CDR3 size: 14 residues. Germline loops: CDR1 SGHRS, CDR2 YFSETQ. Trimming shortened V by 7 bases and J by 7 bases, and 20 bases separated the two germline ends. The CDR3 sequence is CASGPGGNRGEAFF. In nucleotides, the CDR3 is TGCGCCAGCGGTCCGGGGGGGAACCGTGGTGAAGCTTTCTTT.

V usage is TRBV6-2 or TRBV6-3 and J usage is TRBJ2-7; D is ambiguous. The V end was cut by 6 bases, the J end by 12 bases, with 18 bases between. Germline V gene lookup returns CDR1 MNHEY and CDR2 SVGEGT. The CDR3 loop spans 12 amino acids. CDR3: CASSLPTTRVYF. The CDR3 bases are TGTGCCAGCAGCCTCCCGACGACCCGGGTGTACTTC.

This sequence joins TRBV7-2 and TRBJ1-1; D might be TRBD1 (6 bases). Germline CDR1 reads SGHTA; CDR2 reads FQGNSA. The CDR3 length is 14 residues. Trimming removed 4 bases from V and 6 bases from J, with 15 bases in between. CDR3 in DNA: TGTGCCAGCAGCTCAGGACTAGGGGGGCCTGAAGCTTTCTTT. Residues: CASSSGLGGPEAFF.

V and J are TRBV20-1 and TRBJ1-1; D unresolved. Germline V gives CDR1 DFQATT, CDR2 SNEGSKA (reference sequence). The V end lost 3 bases, the J end lost 5 bases, and 19 bases lay between the germline ends. The CDR3 length is 15 residues. The CDR3 DNA reads TGCAGTGCTAGTCCCCGTTCGGGGTTTTGGACTGAAGCTTTCTTT. This gives the protein CSASPRSGFWTEAFF.

This clonotype was recorded a few times. The gene calls are TRBV12-3 or TRBV12-4 and TRBJ2-2; 7 nucleotides match TRBD1. CDR3 size: 15 residues. V lost 7 bases and J lost 2; bases outside the gene matches: 7. CDR3 residues: CASITTGDNTGELFF. The CDR3 DNA follows: TGTGCCAGCATTACCACAGGGGACAACACCGGGGAGCTGTTTTTT.

J is TRBJ1-2 and V is TRBV19; maybe TRBD1 (5 bases). CDR1 is LNHDA, CDR2 SQIVND, per germline (reference sequence). Trimming took off 7 bases at V and 3 bases at J, with 15 bases between the two ends. CDR3 length: 14 amino acids. CDR3 residues: CASISWGTDYGYTF. The DNA of the CDR3 is TGTGCCAGTATTTCGTGGGGGACGGACTATGGCTACACCTTC.

In nucleotides, the CDR3 is TGTGCCATCAGTTCCGTAGGGGGCTTAGGCTCACCCCTCCACTTT. This sequence encodes CAISSVGGLGSPLHF. The chain recombines TRBV10-3 with TRBJ1-6; 7 positions agree with TRBD1. Trimming removed 5 bases from V and 10 bases from J; junction bases left unmatched: 11. This CDR3 has 15 amino acids. The V gene's germline CDR1 is ENHRY and CDR2 SYGVKD.

This clonotype has a handful of counts. This chain links TRBV7-3 with TRBJ1-1; 12 bases agree with TRBD1. This CDR3 is 18 amino acids long. CDR1 is SGHTA and CDR2 is FQGTGA in the germline V gene. J was trimmed by 4 bases and V by 3 bases; bases with no gene match: 12. CDR3 region: CASSLEPGQGAVSTEAFF. The CDR3 DNA is TGTGCCAGCAGCTTGGAACCGGGACAGGGGGCCGTGAGCACTGAAGCTTTCTTT.

In its sample, this clonotype was seen a few times. The chain joins TRBV30 to TRBJ1-5; D gene ambiguous. Looked up from germline, CDR1 is GTSNPN and CDR2 is SVGIG (reference sequence). The CDR3 consists of 13 residues. V was shortened by 0 bases and J by 4 bases, with 7 bases between the two germline ends. CDR3 DNA sequence: TGTGCCTGGAGTGTACGAGCAAATCAGCCCCAGCATTTT. Its translation is CAWSVRANQPQHF.

The gene calls are TRBV20-1 and TRBJ2-2; D not resolved. Germline-derived CDR1 and CDR2 are DFQATT and SNEGSKA (reference sequence). The V gene lost 5 bases and the J gene lost 3 bases, with 10 bases spanning the gap. The CDR3 is 13 amino acids. The DNA for the CDR3 is TGCAGTGCTTTGGCACTGTACACCGGGGAGCTGTTTTTT. Amino acids: CSALALYTGELFF.

V and J are TRBV4-1 and TRBJ1-2; no definite D call. Trimming took 3 bases from V and 3 from J, leaving 5 bases between them. Germline loops: CDR1 MGHRA, CDR2 YSYEKL. This CDR3 is built from 12 residues. CDR3 DNA: TGCGCCAGCAGCCAGATCGACTATGGCTACACCTTC. This translates into CASSQIDYGYTF.

This clonotype was seen at least ten times. This chain connects TRBV12-3 or TRBV12-4 to TRBJ1-2, with no clear D. The CDR3 runs to 12 residues. V was pared by 4 bases and J by 3 bases, with 6 bases between. The CDR3 DNA reads as TGTGCCAGCAGTTCAGATTACTATGGCTACACCTTC. This sequence encodes CASSSDYYGYTF.

This rearrangement joins TRBV29-1 to TRBJ1-1; no reliable D call. The CDR3 length is 13 residues. V lost 5 bases and J 1 base, leaving 11 bases between the germline ends. Per the germline V gene, CDR1 is SQVTM and CDR2 is ANQGSEA. The CDR3 loop reads CSVPGPWNTEAFF. CDR3 nucleotides: TGCAGCGTTCCCGGGCCCTGGAACACTGAAGCTTTCTTT.

To note about this clonotype: A read error may account for a junction end that differs from germline. V usage is TRBV4-3 and J usage is TRBJ1-1, with D hard to call. CDR1 LGHNA and CDR2 YSLEER come from the germline V gene. The CDR3 is made up of 17 amino acids. The CDR3, as DNA: TGCGCCAGCAGCCAAGAGGATCGGGCCTCGATGAACACTGAACCTTTCTTT. Translation gives CASSQEDRASMNTEPFF.

The V gene is TRBV12-3 or TRBV12-4, the J gene TRBJ1-1; D ambiguous. This CDR3 contains 13 residues. Trimming took 3 bases from V and 5 from J, leaving 10 bases between them. As DNA, the CDR3 is TGTGCCAGCAGTTTGTGGGCGAGAACTGAAGCTTTCTTT. It codes for CASSLWARTEAFF.

As to this clonotype: One end of the junction fails to match germline, which may point to a read error. The chain uses TRBV4-1 and TRBJ1-1; weak D call: TRBD1 (5 bases). The CDR3 totals 14 residues. Germline V lookup: CDR1 MGHRA, CDR2 YSYEKL. CDR3 DNA: TGCGCCAGCAGCCAAGGATTGGGGCGGACTGTAGCTTTCTTT. It specifies CASSQGLGRTVAFF.